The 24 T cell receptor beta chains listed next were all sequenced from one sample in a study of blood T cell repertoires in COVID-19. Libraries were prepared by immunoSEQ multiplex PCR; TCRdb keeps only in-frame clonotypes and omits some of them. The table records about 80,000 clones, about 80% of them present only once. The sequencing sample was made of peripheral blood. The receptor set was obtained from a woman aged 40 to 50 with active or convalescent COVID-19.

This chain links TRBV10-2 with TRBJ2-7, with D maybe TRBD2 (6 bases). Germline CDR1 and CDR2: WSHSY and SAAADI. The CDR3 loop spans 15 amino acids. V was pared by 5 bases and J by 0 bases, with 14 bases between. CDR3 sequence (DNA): TGCGCCAGCAGTTGGGGCGGGGTGGTCTCCTACGAGCAGTACTTC. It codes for CASSWGGVVSYEQYF.

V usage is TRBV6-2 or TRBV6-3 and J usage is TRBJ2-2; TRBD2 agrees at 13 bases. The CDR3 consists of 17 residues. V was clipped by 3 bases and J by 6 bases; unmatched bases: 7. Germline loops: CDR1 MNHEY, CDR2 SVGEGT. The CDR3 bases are TGTGCCAGCAGTTATGGACTAGCGGGAGCGAAATCCGGGGAGCTGTTTTTT. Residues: CASSYGLAGAKSGELFF.

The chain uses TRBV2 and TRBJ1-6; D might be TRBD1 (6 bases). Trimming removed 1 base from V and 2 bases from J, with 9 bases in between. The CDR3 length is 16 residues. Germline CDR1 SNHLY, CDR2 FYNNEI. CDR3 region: CASSEGGGTYNSPLHF. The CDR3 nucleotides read TGTGCCAGCAGTGAAGGAGGGGGAACCTATAATTCACCCCTCCACTTT.

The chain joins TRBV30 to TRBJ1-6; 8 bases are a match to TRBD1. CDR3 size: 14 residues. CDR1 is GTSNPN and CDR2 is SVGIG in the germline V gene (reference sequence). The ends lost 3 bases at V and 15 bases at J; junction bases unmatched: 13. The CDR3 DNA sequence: TGTGCCTGGAGGGATCAACCTACAGGGGGAGACCTCCACTTT. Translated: CAWRDQPTGGDLHF.

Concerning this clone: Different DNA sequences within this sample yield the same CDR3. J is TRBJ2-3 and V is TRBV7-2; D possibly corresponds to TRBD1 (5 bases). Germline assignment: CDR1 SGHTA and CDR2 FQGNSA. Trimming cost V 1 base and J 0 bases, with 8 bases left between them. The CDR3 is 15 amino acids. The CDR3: CASSLGQTSTDTQYF. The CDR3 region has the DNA TGTGCCAGCAGCTTAGGACAGACCAGCACAGATACGCAGTATTTT. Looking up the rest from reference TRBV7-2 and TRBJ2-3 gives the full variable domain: GAGVSQSPSNKVTEKGKDVELRCDPISGHTALYWYRQSLGQGLEFLIYFQGNSAPDKSGLPSDRFSAERTGGSVSTLTIQRTQQEDSAVYLCASSLGQTSTDTQYFGPGTRLTVL.

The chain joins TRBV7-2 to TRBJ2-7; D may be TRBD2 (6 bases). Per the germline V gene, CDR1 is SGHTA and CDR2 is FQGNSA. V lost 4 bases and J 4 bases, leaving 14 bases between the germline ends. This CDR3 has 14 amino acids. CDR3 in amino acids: CASSSGTRQYEQYF. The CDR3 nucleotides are TGTGCCAGCAGCTCTGGGACTCGGCAGTACGAGCAGTACTTC.

CDR3 region: CASRQTGESNQPQHF. The CDR3 nucleotides read TGTGCCAGCAGGCAGACAGGGGAAAGCAATCAGCCCCAGCATTTT. The genes are TRBV2 and TRBJ1-5; the match to TRBD1 covers 8 bases. Germline V gene lookup returns CDR1 SNHLY and CDR2 FYNNEI. This CDR3 comprises 15 residues. After removal of 6 bases from V and 1 base from J, the junction contained 5 bases not matched to a gene.

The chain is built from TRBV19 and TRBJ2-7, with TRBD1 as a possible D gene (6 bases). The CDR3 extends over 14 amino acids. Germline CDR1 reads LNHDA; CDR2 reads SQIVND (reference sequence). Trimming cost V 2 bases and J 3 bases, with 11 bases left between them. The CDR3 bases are TGTGCCAGTAGTATAAGGAACAGGGACTACGAGCAGTACTTC. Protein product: CASSIRNRDYEQYF. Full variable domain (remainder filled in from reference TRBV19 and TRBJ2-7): DGGITQSPKYLFRKEGQNVTLSCEQNLNHDAMYWYRQDPGQGLRLIYYSQIVNDFQKGDIAEGYSVSREKKESFPLTVTSAQKNPTAFYLCASSIRNRDYEQYFGPGTRLTVT.

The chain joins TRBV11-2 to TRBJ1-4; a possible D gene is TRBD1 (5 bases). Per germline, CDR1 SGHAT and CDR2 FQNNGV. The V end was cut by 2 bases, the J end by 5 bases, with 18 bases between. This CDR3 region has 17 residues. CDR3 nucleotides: TGTGCCAGCAGCTTACGGACCCGGGGGAGACCGAATGAAAAACTGTTTTTT. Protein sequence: CASSLRTRGRPNEKLFF. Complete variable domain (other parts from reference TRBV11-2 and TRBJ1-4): EAGVAQSPRYKIIEKRQSVAFWCNPISGHATLYWYQQILGQGPKLLIQFQNNGVVDDSQLPKDRFSAERLKGVDSTLKIQPAKLEDSAVYLCASSLRTRGRPNEKLFFGSGTQLSVL.

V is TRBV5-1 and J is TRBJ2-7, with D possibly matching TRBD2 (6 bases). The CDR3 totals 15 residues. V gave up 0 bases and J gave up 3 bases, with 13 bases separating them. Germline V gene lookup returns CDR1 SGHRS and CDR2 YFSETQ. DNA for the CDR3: TGCGCCAGCAGCTTGGGGGGCGGGGTACACTACGAGCAGTACTTC. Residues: CASSLGGGVHYEQYF.

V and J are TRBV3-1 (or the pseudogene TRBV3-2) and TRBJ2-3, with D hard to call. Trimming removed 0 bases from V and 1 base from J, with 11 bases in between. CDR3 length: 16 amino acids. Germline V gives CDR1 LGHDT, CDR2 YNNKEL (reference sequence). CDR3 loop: CASSQERFLGTDTQYF. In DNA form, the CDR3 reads TGTGCCAGCAGCCAAGAGCGATTCCTCGGCACAGATACGCAGTATTTT.

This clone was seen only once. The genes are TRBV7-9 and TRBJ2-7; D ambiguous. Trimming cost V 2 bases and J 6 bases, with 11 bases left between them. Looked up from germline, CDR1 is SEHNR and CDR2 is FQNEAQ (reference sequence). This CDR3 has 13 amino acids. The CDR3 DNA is TGTGCCAGCAGCTTAATAGAGTCGTCCGAGCAGTACTTC. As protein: CASSLIESSEQYF.

The CDR3 spells CATSDQGLGTDTQYF. CDR3 nucleotide sequence: TGTGCCACCAGTGATCAGGGACTAGGGACAGATACGCAGTATTTT. This sequence joins TRBV24-1 and TRBJ2-3, with 8 bases lining up with TRBD2. J gave up 3 bases and V 3 bases, and 4 bases lay outside the gene matches. The CDR3 sequence is 15 residues long. CDR1 is KGHDR, CDR2 SFDVKD, per germline.

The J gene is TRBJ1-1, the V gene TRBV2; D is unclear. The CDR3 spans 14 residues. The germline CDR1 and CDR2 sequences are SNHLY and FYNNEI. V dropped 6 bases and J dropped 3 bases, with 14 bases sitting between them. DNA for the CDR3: TGTGCCAGCAGAGGCCCCCTGACATACACTGAAGCTTTCTTT. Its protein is CASRGPLTYTEAFF.

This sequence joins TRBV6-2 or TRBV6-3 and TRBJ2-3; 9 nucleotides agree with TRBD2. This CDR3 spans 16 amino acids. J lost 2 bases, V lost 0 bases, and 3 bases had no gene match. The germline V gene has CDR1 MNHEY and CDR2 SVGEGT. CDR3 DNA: TGTGCCAGCAGTTACTCGACTAGCGGCTACACAGATACGCAGTATTTT. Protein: CASSYSTSGYTDTQYF.

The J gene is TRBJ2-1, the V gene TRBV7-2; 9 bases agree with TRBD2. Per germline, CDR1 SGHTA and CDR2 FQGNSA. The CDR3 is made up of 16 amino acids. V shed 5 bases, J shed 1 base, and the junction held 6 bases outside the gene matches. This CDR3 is CASSLGAGGSYNEQFF. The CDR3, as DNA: TGTGCCAGCAGCCTTGGTGCGGGAGGGTCCTACAATGAGCAGTTCTTC. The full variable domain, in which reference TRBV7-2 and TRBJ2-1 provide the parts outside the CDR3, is GAGVSQSPSNKVTEKGKDVELRCDPISGHTALYWYRQSLGQGLEFLIYFQGNSAPDKSGLPSDRFSAERTGGSVSTLTIQRTQQEDSAVYLCASSLGAGGSYNEQFFGPGTRLTVL.

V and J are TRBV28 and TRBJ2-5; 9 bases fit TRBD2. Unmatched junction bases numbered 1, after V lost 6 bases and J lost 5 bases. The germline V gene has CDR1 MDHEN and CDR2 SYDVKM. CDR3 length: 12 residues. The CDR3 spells CASRAGGETQYF. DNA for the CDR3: TGTGCCAGCAGGGCGGGGGGGGAGACCCAGTACTTC.

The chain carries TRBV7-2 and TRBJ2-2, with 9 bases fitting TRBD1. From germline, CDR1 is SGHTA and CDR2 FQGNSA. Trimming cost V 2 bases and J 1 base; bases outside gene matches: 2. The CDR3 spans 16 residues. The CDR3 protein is CASSLQGQGNTGELFF. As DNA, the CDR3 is TGTGCCAGCAGCTTACAGGGACAGGGGAACACCGGGGAGCTGTTTTTT.

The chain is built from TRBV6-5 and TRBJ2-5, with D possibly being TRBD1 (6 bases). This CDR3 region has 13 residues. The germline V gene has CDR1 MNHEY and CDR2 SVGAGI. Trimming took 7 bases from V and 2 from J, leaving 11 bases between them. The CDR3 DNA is TGTGCCAGCAAAGGACAGCATCAAGAGACCCAGTACTTC. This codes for CASKGQHQETQYF.

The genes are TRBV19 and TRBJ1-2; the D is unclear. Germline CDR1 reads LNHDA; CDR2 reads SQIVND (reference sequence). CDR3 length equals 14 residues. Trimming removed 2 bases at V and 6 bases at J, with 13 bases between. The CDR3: CASSIPGREDGYTF. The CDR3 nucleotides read TGTGCCAGTAGTATACCCGGACGGGAAGATGGCTACACCTTC.

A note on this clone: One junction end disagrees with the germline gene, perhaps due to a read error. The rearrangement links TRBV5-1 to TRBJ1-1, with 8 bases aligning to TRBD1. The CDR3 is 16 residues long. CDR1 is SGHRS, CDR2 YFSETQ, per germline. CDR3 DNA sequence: TGCGCCAGCAGCTTTGAGGGACAGGCCTACTATCTCCCTGGGGTTTTT. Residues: CASSFEGQAYYLPGVF.

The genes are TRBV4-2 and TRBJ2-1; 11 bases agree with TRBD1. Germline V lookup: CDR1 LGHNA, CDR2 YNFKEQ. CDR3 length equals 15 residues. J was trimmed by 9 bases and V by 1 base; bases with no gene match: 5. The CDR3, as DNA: TGTGCCAGCAGCCAAGGGGGACAGGGGGGCCGTGAGCAGTTCTTC. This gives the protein CASSQGGQGGREQFF.

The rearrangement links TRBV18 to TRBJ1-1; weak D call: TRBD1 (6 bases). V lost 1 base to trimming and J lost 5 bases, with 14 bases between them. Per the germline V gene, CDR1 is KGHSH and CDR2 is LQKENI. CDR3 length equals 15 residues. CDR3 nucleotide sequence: TGTGCCAGCTCACCACATCAGGGGCAGGGAACTGAAGCTTTCTTT. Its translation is CASSPHQGQGTEAFF.

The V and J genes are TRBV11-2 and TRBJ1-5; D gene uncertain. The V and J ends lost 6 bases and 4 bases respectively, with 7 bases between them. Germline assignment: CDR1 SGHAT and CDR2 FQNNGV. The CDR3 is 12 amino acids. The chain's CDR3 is CASSAGNQPQHF. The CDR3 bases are TGTGCCAGCAGTGCCGGGAATCAGCCCCAGCATTTT.